This T cell receptor (beta chain) is drawn from a study of blood T cell repertoires in COVID-19 (dated by TCRdb to 2020 to 2022). About the study as a whole: For ImmuneRACE Cohort 3, a participant was defined as recovered based on two consecutive negative NP/OP PCR tests, clearance by a healthcare professional, or resolution of symptoms. The sample metadata nearly always contained a de-identified subject ID, COVID-19 status, age in years and sex. The material from the prospective study consisted of cDNA or gDNA derived from T cells, B-cell-depleted T cells, or PBMCs. The samples were drawn from the first 160 participants of the ongoing ImmuneRACE study and from 950 to 1,500 subjects provided by 6 global collaborators. Collaborator samples came from the United States, Italy and Spain and covered acute and convalescent phases of COVID-19. The repertoires were made available in a free public database intended to serve as a resource for research on the immune response to SARS-CoV-2. HLA class I and class II types, where available, came from metadata supplied by the sample provider rather than from assay-based typing. Deeply sampled blood TCRbeta repertoires from subjects exposed to, actively infected with, or recovered from COVID-19 were included in the dataset. The research as a whole found: The quantity of clinical and demographic metadata differed by source and by participant and was supplied without curation.

The immunoSEQ Assay, a bias-controlled multiplex PCR, was used to amplify TCRbeta CDR3 regions from genomic DNA. Concerning the study's data processing: Nucleated cell counts per sample were estimated from amplification of reference gene primers within the assay. Sequence reads were collapsed and filtered to measure the absolute abundance of every unique TCRbeta CDR3 rearrangement. Productive Simpson clonality was computed per sample as the square root of Simpson's diversity index over productive rearrangements. The immuneACCESS repertoire file appears here via TCRdb, limited to in-frame rearrangements. These files lack a portion of the clones; in checked studies, under half of the deficit traces to unresolved V genes, and the cause of the others is not known. V and J calls and clone size are given by that table; D and trimming were obtained from the DNA. The sample includes about 210,000 clones, with roughly 91% observed a single time. 5.5% to 8.5% of the sample is in the top ten clones.

Participants in the prospective study were enrolled through a virtual design, were aged 18 to 89 years, and lived in fewer than 30 United States geographic areas. In the prospective study, cohorts were assigned on the basis of participant-reported clinical history obtained from a screening survey and a study questionnaire. Mobile phlebotomists in the prospective study collected whole blood, serum and a nasopharyngeal or oropharyngeal swab from every participant. Prospective study participants could optionally give additional blood draws and questionnaires over an approximately 2-month period. Before DNA extraction, blood samples from the prospective study were shipped at room temperature or frozen. From V the trimming removes 4 bases and from J it removes 3 bases, while the gene matches leave 7 bases of the junction unaccounted for. From the cysteine up to the phenylalanine, the CDR3 has a length of 14 residues. Here the CDR3 DNA is all that survives: 42 bases in frame from base 1. Reading the germline V gene gives CDR1 SGHRS and CDR2 YFSETQ.

A remark on this clone: Its antigen specificity is not known. There are no base qualities to consult, and no much larger clone falls within one base.

The receptor's source is a man aged 30 to 45 in a cohort exposed to, infected with or recovered from COVID-19 (not recorded which). This receptor chain uses TRBV5-1 and TRBJ2-7; TRBD2 lines up with 7 middle nucleotides. The sequencing sample was made of PBMCs or T cells enriched from blood (not recorded which). The DNA sequence is as follows: TGCGCCAGCAGCCCAGAGACTAGCTACTACGAGCAGTACTTC. Its translation is CASSPETSYYEQYF. With all but the CDR3 taken from the reference TRBV5-1 and TRBJ2-7 genes, the full variable domain is: KAGVTQTPRYLIKTRGQQVTLSCSPISGHRSVSWYQQTPGQGLQFLFEYFSETQRNKGNFPGRFSGRQFSNSRSEMNVSTLELGDSALYLCASSPETSYYEQYFGPGTRLTVT.